Listed here are 23 T cell receptor beta chains from one sample, sequenced in a study of blood T cells in healthy people across ages. The use of a sample-barcoded 5' primer and a J-beta primer mix characterized a second PCR of about 7 to 12 cycles. TCRdb fed the 5' RACE reads into MiXCR, producing one record per CDR3 protein. The sample lists fewer than 600,000 distinct CDR3 sequences; about 27% were seen once. This sample was also put to use in a study of T cells of mothers and their children.

The specimen sequenced was blood. Receptors originate from a boy aged 2 to 10 in good health.

Only a few counts were recorded for this clonotype. The gene calls are TRBV3-1 and TRBJ2-5; D might be TRBD1 or TRBD2, each matching 5 bases. The germline gives CDR1 LGHDT, CDR2 YNNKEL (reference sequence). Trimming removed 5 bases from V and 4 bases from J, with 14 bases in between. The length of the CDR3 is 14 residues. CDR3 in amino acids: CASSSRPGPETQYF. CDR3 DNA sequence: TGTGCCAGCAGCTCGCGTCCGGGGCCAGAGACCCAGTACTTC.

This chain connects TRBV20-1 to TRBJ2-7; D uncertain. Trimming removed 3 bases from V and 4 bases from J, with 7 bases in between. The CDR3 is 11 amino acids. In germline, CDR1 is DFQATT, CDR2 SNEGSKA (reference sequence). The CDR3 bases are TGCAGTGCTAGCGACGGGTACGAGCAGTACTTC. It translates to CSASDGYEQYF.

This clonotype was observed at least ten times. The chain links TRBV11-2 to TRBJ2-7; TRBD1 agrees at 7 bases. Germline assignment: CDR1 SGHAT and CDR2 FQNNGV. This CDR3 has 14 amino acids. The V segment lost 5 bases and the J segment 2 bases; nucleotides outside the gene matches: 6. The CDR3 DNA reads as TGTGCCAGCAGCCCTCGGACAGGAGCCTACGAGCAGTACTTC. Protein: CASSPRTGAYEQYF.

V and J are TRBV4-1 and TRBJ2-1; a possible D gene is TRBD1 (5 bases). CDR1 and CDR2 from the germline V gene are MGHRA and YSYEKL. V shed 4 bases and J shed 0 bases, with 13 bases lying between them. CDR3 length: 16 residues. Written as DNA, the CDR3 is TGCGCCAGCAGCCCAGACCAGGGCCGCTCCTACAATGAGCAGTTCTTC. Protein product: CASSPDQGRSYNEQFF.

This clonotype was counted a few times. The chain uses TRBV7-3 and TRBJ2-2; D call uncertain. V was shortened by 0 bases and J by 6 bases, with 8 bases between the two germline ends. Germline lookup yields CDR1 SGHTA and CDR2 FQGTGA. The CDR3 runs to 14 residues. The CDR3 DNA reads TGTGCCAGCAGCTTAACTAGGGAAGCCGGGGAGCTGTTTTTT. Its protein product is CASSLTREAGELFF.

This clonotype was seen a handful of times. This rearrangement joins TRBV27 to TRBJ1-2; a possible D gene is TRBD1 (5 bases). This CDR3 comprises 14 residues. Germline values: CDR1 MNHEY, CDR2 SMNVEV (reference sequence). V lost 5 bases and J lost 8, with 18 bases in between. DNA for the CDR3: TGTGCCAGCAGTCCCGGCCTCGGGGCGGGGGGCTACACCTTC. Its protein is CASSPGLGAGGYTF.

The J gene is TRBJ2-3, the V gene TRBV20-1; 13 bases align to TRBD2. This CDR3 has 19 amino acids. V was pared by 6 bases and J by 6 bases, with 21 bases of the junction left unmatched. Germline V gene lookup returns CDR1 DFQATT and CDR2 SNEGSKA (reference sequence). The CDR3 is CSARGTSGNRPSLIDTQYF. The CDR3 nucleotides are TGCAGTGCCCGCGGGACTAGCGGGAACAGGCCCTCCTTAATTGATACGCAGTATTTT.

This clonotype has more than one count but fewer than ten. This chain links TRBV5-1 with TRBJ2-3; weak D call: TRBD1 (5 bases). V lost 4 bases and J 2 bases, leaving 14 bases between the germline ends. The germline gives CDR1 SGHRS, CDR2 YFSETQ. This CDR3 has 15 residues. CDR3 protein: CASSDFGAATDTQYF. For the CDR3, the DNA is TGCGCCAGCAGCGACTTTGGGGCGGCCACAGATACGCAGTATTTT. The entire variable domain, with the rest obtained from reference TRBV5-1 and TRBJ2-3, is as follows: KAGVTQTPRYLIKTRGQQVTLSCSPISGHRSVSWYQQTPGQGLQFLFEYFSETQRNKGNFPGRFSGRQFSNSRSEMNVSTLELGDSALYLCASSDFGAATDTQYFGPGTRLTVL.

This clonotype showed up many times. The CDR3 sequence: CASSLGSGYEQYF. For the CDR3, the DNA is TGCGCCAGCAGCTTGGGGTCGGGCTACGAGCAGTACTTC. The chain links TRBV5-1 to TRBJ2-7; no clear D. CDR1 and CDR2 (germline): SGHRS, YFSETQ. The CDR3 sequence is 13 residues long. Trimming left V 0 bases short and J 3 bases short, with 7 bases between.

The chain uses TRBV20-1 and TRBJ2-3; 7 bases fit TRBD2. CDR1 is DFQATT and CDR2 is SNEGSKA in the germline V gene (reference sequence). The V segment lost 6 bases and the J segment 0 bases; nucleotides outside the gene matches: 18. The CDR3 is 18 residues long. Written as DNA, the CDR3 is TGCAGTGCGCCACACACCAACATCGAGCGGGGTAGCACAGATACGCAGTATTTT. The encoded protein is CSAPHTNIERGSTDTQYF.

This chain connects TRBV7-6 to TRBJ1-3, with TRBD1 matching over 7 bases. Trimming cost V 5 bases and J 0 bases; bases outside gene matches: 7. This CDR3 contains 16 residues. Germline loops: CDR1 SGHVS, CDR2 FNYEAQ. CDR3 amino acids: CASSNGQANSGNTIYF. The DNA of the CDR3 is TGTGCCAGCAGCAATGGACAGGCAAACTCTGGAAACACCATATATTTT.

This clonotype was observed a handful of times. V gene TRBV5-5 combines with J gene TRBJ2-6; D unclear. This CDR3 spans 12 amino acids. Trimming removed 5 bases at V and 3 bases at J, with 3 bases between. In germline, CDR1 is SGHKS, CDR2 YYEKEE (reference sequence). CDR3 in DNA: TGTGCCAGCAGGAATGGGGCCAACGTCCTGACTTTC. Translated: CASRNGANVLTF.

This clonotype turned up a few times. The V call is TRBV6-6, the J call TRBJ1-5; D is perhaps TRBD1 (6 bases). The CDR3 has 15 amino acids. The V end was cut by 0 bases, the J end by 6 bases, with 12 bases between. CDR1 MNHNY and CDR2 SVGAGI come from the germline V gene (reference sequence). CDR3 region: CASSYSGGARQPQHF. CDR3 in DNA: TGTGCCAGCAGTTACTCGGGGGGGGCACGTCAGCCCCAGCATTTT.

This clonotype was recorded a few times. CDR3 sequence reads: CASSLLREGTGELFF. The CDR3 DNA sequence: TGTGCCAGCAGTTTATTGAGGGAGGGCACCGGGGAGCTGTTTTTT. The chain combines TRBV12-3 or TRBV12-4 with TRBJ2-2; TRBD2 matches 7 bases. The trim removed 2 bases at V and 4 bases at J, leaving 4 bases unmatched. The CDR3 spans 15 residues.

This clonotype came up once. The chain employs TRBV5-1 and TRBJ2-5, with 9 bases fitting TRBD1. Losses at the gene ends were 3 bases for V and 7 bases for J; bases not matched to a gene: 7. The germline gives CDR1 SGHRS, CDR2 YFSETQ. The CDR3 sequence is 14 residues long. The DNA for the CDR3 is TGCGCCAGCAGCTCCGGACAGGGGAGGGGGACCCAGTACTTC. It yields the protein CASSSGQGRGTQYF.

This clonotype was seen more than once but under ten times. J is TRBJ1-3 and V is TRBV12-3 or TRBV12-4; tentatively, D is TRBD1 (6 bases). This CDR3 spans 17 amino acids. Trimming removed 3 bases from V and 4 bases from J, with 19 bases in between. CDR3 region: CASSLAPWGARGNTIYF. The DNA for the CDR3 is TGTGCCAGCAGTTTGGCCCCGTGGGGGGCGCGAGGAAACACCATATATTTT.

This clonotype was counted many times. The chain uses TRBV6-5 and TRBJ1-3; D gene uncertain. V was clipped by 4 bases and J by 0 bases, with 7 bases between them. From germline, CDR1 is MNHEY and CDR2 SVGAGI. The CDR3 length is 14 residues. The CDR3 reads CASSSGGSGNTIYF. For the CDR3, the DNA is TGTGCCAGCAGTTCGGGTGGCTCTGGAAACACCATATATTTT.

The CDR3 nucleotides are TGTGCCAGCAGTCGACTAGCGGTTACAGATACGCAGTATTTT. Its translation is CASSRLAVTDTQYF. This rearrangement joins TRBV12-3 or TRBV12-4 to TRBJ2-3; the match to TRBD2 covers 9 bases. This CDR3 contains 14 residues. J was trimmed by 3 bases and V by 5 bases; bases with no gene match: 3.

The CDR3 coding sequence is TGTGCCAGTACAGGGGGTTTTTCGGCAACTAATGAAAAACTGTTTTTT. Its protein product is CASTGGFSATNEKLFF. The genes are TRBV19 and TRBJ1-4, with 7 positions matching TRBD1. V was clipped by 7 bases and J by 0 bases; unmatched bases: 8. The CDR3 is 16 amino acids. Germline assignment: CDR1 LNHDA and CDR2 SQIVND (reference sequence).

The sample holds a few counts of this clonotype. The rearrangement links TRBV3-1 to TRBJ2-3, with 7 bases that match TRBD2. The CDR3 covers 17 residues. Germline loops: CDR1 LGHDT, CDR2 YNNKEL (reference sequence). V gave up 5 bases and J gave up 0 bases; unmatched junction bases: 11. CDR3 DNA sequence: TGTGCCAGCAGCTCGATTACGGGACTAACGAGCACAGATACGCAGTATTTT. This gives the protein CASSSITGLTSTDTQYF.

This clonotype was observed many times. CDR3 nucleotide sequence: TGTGCCTCCCGGGACACCAGCTACGAGCAGTACTTC. Protein product: CASRDTSYEQYF. This chain connects TRBV12-3 or TRBV12-4 to TRBJ2-7; D might be TRBD1 (6 bases). This CDR3 has 12 residues. Trimming removed 11 bases at V and 3 bases at J, with 14 bases between.

A few counts support this clonotype. The J gene is TRBJ2-3, the V gene TRBV11-2, with 11 bases identical to TRBD2. V lost 2 bases to trimming and J lost 1 base; unmatched junction nucleotides: 8. Germline values: CDR1 SGHAT, CDR2 FQNNGV. This CDR3 has 18 amino acids. The CDR3 sequence is CASSLLQGGLAGTDTQYF. The CDR3 region has the DNA TGTGCCAGCAGCTTACTGCAGGGGGGACTAGCGGGCACAGATACGCAGTATTTT.

The V gene is TRBV7-2, the J gene TRBJ1-6; 7 nucleotides agree with TRBD1. The V and J ends lost 5 bases and 3 bases, in that order; junction bases with no gene match: 4. The CDR3 is 15 residues long. Germline CDR1 SGHTA, CDR2 FQGNSA. The CDR3 protein is CASSLYRGYNSPLHF. DNA of the CDR3: TGTGCCAGCAGCCTCTACAGGGGCTATAATTCACCCCTCCACTTT.